These 21 T cell receptor beta chains share one sample of origin, sequenced in a study of T cell responses to AZD1222 COVID-19 vaccine. Some clones are missing from TCRdb's copy, which holds only in-frame ones; the method was immunoSEQ multiplex PCR. The data contain tens of thousands of clones, 85% to 90% of them seen just once; the ten biggest clones take up about 7.3%. Sequencing was performed on peripheral blood, taken on day 0 of AZD1222 vaccination. The receptors shown here come from an adult in good health.

The chain employs TRBV2 and TRBJ1-2; TRBD1 agrees at 7 bases. The CDR3 covers 15 residues. The ends lost 4 bases at V and 2 bases at J; junction bases unmatched: 7. Germline V gene sequence: CDR1 SNHLY, CDR2 FYNNEI. In nucleotides, the CDR3 is TGTGCCAGCAGTGTCCGACGGGGACAGAACTATGGCTACACCTTC. It specifies CASSVRRGQNYGYTF.

The chain links TRBV7-2 to TRBJ2-7, with TRBD1 matching over 9 bases. Germline V gene sequence: CDR1 SGHTA, CDR2 FQGNSA. With 0 bases clipped from V and 0 bases from J, the junction kept 6 bases outside the gene matches. The CDR3 length is 17 residues. The DNA of the CDR3 is TGTGCCAGCAGCTTAGCCCACGGGACAGGGTTCTCCTACGAGCAGTACTTC. It translates to CASSLAHGTGFSYEQYF.

The CDR3: CASSQGGSYGYTF. The DNA of the CDR3 is TGTGCCAGCAGCCAAGGAGGGTCCTATGGCTACACCTTC. This chain joins TRBV3-1 (or the pseudogene TRBV3-2) and TRBJ1-2; D ambiguous. Looked up from germline, CDR1 is LGHDT and CDR2 is YNNKEL (reference sequence). The CDR3 has 13 residues. V was shortened by 1 base and J by 4 bases, with 7 bases between the two germline ends.

The chain carries TRBV5-4 and TRBJ2-7, with 7 bases that match TRBD1. The CDR3 sequence is 14 residues long. CDR1 and CDR2 from the germline V gene are SGHNT and YYREEE (reference sequence). The V segment lost 4 bases and the J segment 5 bases; nucleotides outside the gene matches: 9. CDR3 residues: CASSPTGDWNEQYF. For the CDR3, the DNA is TGTGCCAGCAGCCCCACAGGGGATTGGAACGAGCAGTACTTC.

The chain couples TRBV5-6 to TRBJ2-1; TRBD2 aligns across 8 bases. The CDR3 is 17 amino acids. Germline V gives CDR1 SGHDT, CDR2 YYEEEE. V was clipped by 4 bases and J by 8 bases; unmatched bases: 17. CDR3 nucleotides: TGTGCCAGCAGCCGAATTCTGGGGCGGGGGGATTCTCATGAGCAGTTCTTC. This sequence encodes CASSRILGRGDSHEQFF.

The sample holds one count of this clone. The chain carries TRBV1 and TRBJ2-3; the table's D call of TRBD2 was not tested on the DNA. TRBV1 is tagged as a pseudogene. CDR3 length: 19 amino acids. In nucleotides, the CDR3 is TGCACCAGCAGCCAAGACAGCCTAGCGGGAGAAGGACGCACAGATACGCAGTATTTT. Translation gives CTSSQDSLAGEGRTDTQYF.

A few counts support this clone. Germline and junction disagree at one end, which may indicate a read error. This chain joins TRBV7-9 and TRBJ2-4; TRBD1 is a possible D gene (5 bases). The CDR3 has 12 amino acids. The germline CDR1 and CDR2 sequences are SEHNR and FQNEAQ (reference sequence). CDR3 sequence (DNA): TGTGCCAGCAGCAATGACAGAGCGATTCCGTACTTC. Translated, it gives CASSNDRAIPYF.

The chain has TRBV6-1 and TRBJ2-2; TRBD1 matches 7 bases. The CDR3 runs 15 residues. The V and J ends lost 3 bases and 5 bases, in that order; junction bases with no gene match: 6. The germline V gene has CDR1 MNHNS and CDR2 SASEGT. The CDR3 region has the DNA TGTGCCAGCAGTGATCTTCCAGGGGGAACCGGGGAGCTGTTTTTT. Amino acid sequence: CASSDLPGGTGELFF.

V gene TRBV14 combines with J gene TRBJ1-4, with a possible D match to TRBD1 (5 bases). From germline, CDR1 is SGHDN and CDR2 FVKESK. The ends were cut back, 0 bases at V and 4 bases at J, with 12 bases in the middle. The CDR3 has 16 amino acids. CDR3 coding DNA: TGTGCCAGCAGCCAAGATGTTGACAGCTTTAATGAAAAACTGTTTTTT. Translation gives CASSQDVDSFNEKLFF.

The chain has TRBV6-1 and TRBJ2-7; 11 bases line up with TRBD1. This CDR3 contains 15 residues. V shed 2 bases and J 2 bases; nucleotides not matched to a gene: 2. Germline V gives CDR1 MNHNS, CDR2 SASEGT. CDR3 loop: CASSERDRGTYEQYF. Written as DNA, the CDR3 is TGTGCCAGCAGTGAAAGGGACAGGGGGACCTACGAGCAGTACTTC.

V and J are TRBV10-3 and TRBJ1-5; a possible D gene is TRBD1 (5 bases). Germline assignment: CDR1 ENHRY and CDR2 SYGVKD. CDR3 length: 11 amino acids. V was shortened by 9 bases and J by 7 bases, with 10 bases between the two germline ends. CDR3 in DNA: TGTGCCATTGGCAGGGACCAGCCCCAGCATTTT. It specifies CAIGRDQPQHF.

This chain connects TRBV4-2 to TRBJ2-1, with 7 nucleotides matching TRBD2. The germline V gene has CDR1 LGHNA and CDR2 YNFKEQ. The CDR3 totals 17 residues. Germline trimming cut 3 bases from V and 0 bases from J; bases unmatched to any gene: 8. CDR3 in amino acids: CASSQISGYDSYNEQFF. The CDR3 DNA is TGTGCCAGCAGCCAGATTAGCGGGTACGACTCCTACAATGAGCAGTTCTTC.

This chain joins TRBV19 and TRBJ2-2; 11 nucleotides match TRBD2. Germline CDR1 reads LNHDA; CDR2 reads SQIVND (reference sequence). The trim removed 5 bases at V and 1 base at J, leaving 6 bases unmatched. The CDR3 consists of 17 residues. In nucleotides, the CDR3 is TGTGCCAGTAGTTACTCGGGACTAGCGGAGAACACCGGGGAGCTGTTTTTT. The encoded protein is CASSYSGLAENTGELFF.

V is TRBV9 and J is TRBJ2-7, with 11 bases fitting TRBD2. This CDR3 has 17 residues. The germline V gene has CDR1 SGDLS and CDR2 YYNGEE. J lost 7 bases, V lost 4 bases, and 16 bases had no gene match. The CDR3 nucleotides read TGTGCCAGCAGCCCCGCTCCGTTAGCGGGAGGGCCGGGTGAGCAGTACTTC. The encoded protein is CASSPAPLAGGPGEQYF.

CDR3 in amino acids: CASSIQGSDEKLFF. The CDR3 bases are TGTGCCAGCAGCATACAGGGGTCTGATGAAAAACTGTTTTTT. The chain uses TRBV5-4 and TRBJ1-4, with 7 bases fitting TRBD1. The V and J ends lost 4 bases and 6 bases, in that order; junction bases with no gene match: 6. The length of the CDR3 is 14 residues. The germline V gene encodes CDR1 SGHNT and CDR2 YYREEE (reference sequence).

The J gene is TRBJ1-3, the V gene TRBV7-2, with 7 bases fitting TRBD1. The junction had 6 bases not matched to a gene; V was cut back by 2 bases and J by 2 bases. Per germline, CDR1 SGHTA and CDR2 FQGNSA. This CDR3 comprises 16 residues. The CDR3 sequence is CASSLSHTGAGNTIYF. DNA for the CDR3: TGTGCCAGCAGCTTATCCCATACAGGGGCTGGAAACACCATATATTTT.

This chain connects TRBV20-1 to TRBJ2-3; D is undetermined. This CDR3 spans 14 amino acids. Germline V gene data show CDR1 as DFQATT and CDR2 as SNEGSKA (reference sequence). V was pared by 3 bases and J by 0 bases, with 10 bases between. The CDR3 here is CSASRSTSTDTQYF. CDR3 coding DNA: TGCAGTGCTAGTCGCTCGACTAGCACAGATACGCAGTATTTT.

The chain carries TRBV19 and TRBJ1-2; 7 bases map to TRBD1. The germline V gene encodes CDR1 LNHDA and CDR2 SQIVND (reference sequence). J lost 3 bases, V lost 6 bases, and 7 bases had no gene match. The CDR3 covers 14 residues. Here the CDR3 DNA reads TGTGCCAGTAGCGGCACAGGGGAGGACTATGGCTACACCTTC. It yields the protein CASSGTGEDYGYTF.

The chain joins TRBV27 to TRBJ2-1; D unresolved. Germline CDR1 reads MNHEY; CDR2 reads SMNVEV (reference sequence). CDR3 length equals 12 residues. The V end was cut by 5 bases, the J end by 10 bases, with 12 bases between. The CDR3 DNA reads as TGTGCCAGCAGTCGTCCGACGGAAGAGCAGTTCTTC. Protein: CASSRPTEEQFF.

The J gene is TRBJ2-5, the V gene TRBV9, with D perhaps matching TRBD2 (6 bases). V was trimmed by 4 bases and J by 4 bases, leaving 14 bases between them. This CDR3 contains 14 residues. Germline CDR1 reads SGDLS; CDR2 reads YYNGEE. The chain's CDR3 is CASSSTFSGETQYF. CDR3 bases: TGTGCCAGCAGCTCAACCTTTAGCGGAGAGACCCAGTACTTC.

The chain couples TRBV4-1 to TRBJ1-2, with D possibly TRBD1 on 5 matching bases. V was pared by 5 bases and J by 8 bases, with 12 bases between. The CDR3 runs to 12 residues. The V gene's germline CDR1 is MGHRA and CDR2 YSYEKL. CDR3 DNA: TGCGCCAGCAGCTACGGGGCGGGCGGCTACACCTTC. Its translation: CASSYGAGGYTF.